This T cell receptor beta chain was profiled in a study of cytomegalovirus exposure and HLA in healthy donors. PCR used 60 Vbeta primers and 13 Jbeta primers. Method: immunoSEQ multiplex PCR; TCRdb's copy keeps in-frame clones and lacks some. The sample yields tens of thousands of clones, of which the top ten take up 1.5%. Germline-derived CDR1 and CDR2 are SQVTM and ANQGSEA. This CDR3 region has 12 residues. V dropped 3 bases and J dropped 8 bases, with 13 bases sitting between them. This receptor was identified in a woman in her fifties or sixties in good health and CMV-seronegative. The sequencing input was PBMCs. V usage is TRBV29-1 and J usage is TRBJ1-2; tentative D call: TRBD1 (6 bases). The CDR3 DNA reads TGCAGCGTTGATGCTGGGGGCACGGGCTACACCTTC. It is translated as CSVDAGGTGYTF.